The 24 T cell receptor beta chains presented below share a single source sample, sequenced in a study of blood T cell repertoires in COVID-19. The data were produced by immunoSEQ multiplex PCR, yet TCRdb's version contains in-frame clones alone and is incomplete. Here the sample spans roughly 47,000 clones, about 90% being singletons. The specimen sequenced was peripheral blood. The receptors stem from a man in his fifties with acute or convalescent COVID-19.

The chain joins TRBV9 to TRBJ2-3; possibly TRBD2 for D (6 bases). The CDR3 runs 15 residues. Germline V gene sequence: CDR1 SGDLS, CDR2 YYNGEE. Trimming removed 2 bases at V and 2 bases at J, with 12 bases between. CDR3 in DNA: TGTGCCAGCAGCGTCGGAGGGCAATCCACAGATACGCAGTATTTT. The encoded protein is CASSVGGQSTDTQYF.

The rearrangement uses TRBV4-3 and TRBJ1-1; D remains unclear. This CDR3 spans 14 amino acids. Germline values: CDR1 LGHNA, CDR2 YSLEER. Trimming took 3 bases from V and 4 from J, leaving 12 bases between them. CDR3 loop: CASSQGSGGTEAFF. The DNA of the CDR3 is TGCGCCAGCAGCCAGGGGAGCGGCGGCACTGAAGCTTTCTTT.

CDR3 loop: CASSIVTGNQPQHF. As DNA, the CDR3 is TGTGCCAGTAGTATAGTTACCGGGAATCAGCCCCAGCATTTT. The chain recombines TRBV19 with TRBJ1-5; no definite D call. The V end lost 1 base, the J end lost 4 bases, and 8 bases lay between the germline ends. The CDR3 length is 14 residues. Germline CDR1 is LNHDA and CDR2 is SQIVND (reference sequence).

The V and J genes are TRBV2 and TRBJ2-1; 9 bases are shared with TRBD2. CDR3 size: 14 residues. J was trimmed by 7 bases and V by 4 bases; bases with no gene match: 5. Germline CDR1 SNHLY, CDR2 FYNNEI. The CDR3 loop is CASSASGIRNEQFF. The CDR3 DNA is TGTGCCAGCAGTGCTAGCGGGATTCGAAATGAGCAGTTCTTC.

This clone was seen a few times. The V gene is TRBV6-5, the J gene TRBJ2-7, with D tentatively TRBD1 (6 bases). There are 13 residues in the CDR3. CDR1 is MNHEY and CDR2 is SVGAGI in the germline V gene. V was clipped by 5 bases and J by 9 bases, with 17 bases between them. The CDR3 DNA is TGTGCCAGCAGTAACGAGGACAGTGCGGCGCAGTACTTC. Residues: CASSNEDSAAQYF.

This clone was observed a handful of times. The CDR3, as DNA: TGTGCCAGCAGCCTTTCCACTAGCGGCCCTGGTGGGGAGACCCAGTACTTC. Translating gives CASSLSTSGPGGETQYF. This chain links TRBV7-2 with TRBJ2-5; TRBD2 agrees at 8 bases. The germline V gene encodes CDR1 SGHTA and CDR2 FQGNSA. The CDR3 length is 17 residues. V gave up 5 bases and J gave up 5 bases; unmatched junction bases: 16.

The rearrangement uses TRBV27 and TRBJ2-1; D is unresolved. CDR1 and CDR2 (germline): MNHEY, SMNVEV (reference sequence). V dropped 6 bases and J dropped 6 bases, with 15 bases sitting between them. This CDR3 spans 14 amino acids. The CDR3 region has the DNA TGTGCCAGCAGCCCGCCGGCGGAGACCAATGAGCAGTTCTTC. Amino acid sequence: CASSPPAETNEQFF.

The gene calls are TRBV10-2 and TRBJ2-7; weak D call: TRBD1 (5 bases). V was pared by 1 base and J by 6 bases, with 10 bases between. CDR1 is WSHSY, CDR2 SAAADI, per germline. The CDR3 runs 13 residues. The CDR3 spells CASSELGLSEQYF. CDR3 bases: TGCGCCAGCAGTGAGTTGGGGCTCAGCGAGCAGTACTTC.

The rearrangement uses TRBV30 and TRBJ2-7; 8 nucleotides match TRBD2. The V segment lost 2 bases and the J segment 3 bases; nucleotides outside the gene matches: 9. Germline V gene lookup returns CDR1 GTSNPN and CDR2 SVGIG (reference sequence). The CDR3 spans 15 residues. The CDR3 sequence: CAWSSYRTSIYEQYF. Here the CDR3 DNA reads TGTGCCTGGAGTAGTTATAGGACTAGCATCTACGAGCAGTACTTC.

V and J are TRBV30 and TRBJ1-1; D possibly corresponds to TRBD1 (6 bases). The V and J ends lost 2 bases and 1 base respectively, with 11 bases between them. Germline assignment: CDR1 GTSNPN and CDR2 SVGIG (reference sequence). The CDR3 runs 14 residues. CDR3: CAWSRTGWNTEAFF. CDR3 nucleotide sequence: TGTGCCTGGAGTCGCACAGGGTGGAACACTGAAGCTTTCTTT.

The gene calls are TRBV5-1 and TRBJ1-1, with unresolved D. The CDR3 loop spans 13 amino acids. Germline V gene lookup returns CDR1 SGHRS and CDR2 YFSETQ. V lost 4 bases and J lost 4, with 11 bases in between. CDR3 nucleotides: TGCGCCAGCAGCGCTACAGTGGGCACTGAAGCTTTCTTT. This gives the protein CASSATVGTEAFF.

V gene TRBV30 combines with J gene TRBJ1-1; D unclear. This CDR3 region has 14 residues. The V end was cut by 3 bases, the J end by 1 base, with 12 bases between. Germline V gene lookup returns CDR1 GTSNPN and CDR2 SVGIG (reference sequence). CDR3 in amino acids: CAWRAPPGNTEAFF. Here the CDR3 DNA reads TGTGCCTGGAGGGCCCCCCCAGGGAACACTGAAGCTTTCTTT.

Written as DNA, the CDR3 is TGTGCCTCCGATGGAGGGCTTTTAAACTATGGCTACACCTTC. Translated: CASDGGLLNYGYTF. The chain has TRBV5-8 and TRBJ1-2; D uncertain. Trimming removed 10 bases from V and 2 bases from J, with 18 bases in between. Germline loops: CDR1 SGHTS, CDR2 YDEGEE. The CDR3 covers 14 residues.

The genes are TRBV28 and TRBJ1-4; no firm D call. V shed 4 bases and J shed 2 bases, with 11 bases lying between them. This CDR3 is 15 amino acids long. Germline CDR1 and CDR2: MDHEN and SYDVKM. CDR3 DNA: TGTGCCAGCAGTTCTGCAATCGGGACTAATGAAAAACTGTTTTTT. Amino acids: CASSSAIGTNEKLFF.

The V and J genes are TRBV5-8 and TRBJ1-1; TRBD1 agrees at 9 bases. This CDR3 region has 15 residues. Germline assignment: CDR1 SGHTS and CDR2 YDEGEE. Trimming at V came to 3 bases and at J to 4 bases, leaving 7 bases not matched to a gene. The CDR3 reads CASSWGGQGPTEAFF. CDR3 sequence (DNA): TGTGCCAGCAGCTGGGGGGGACAGGGCCCCACTGAAGCTTTCTTT.

The V gene is TRBV5-1, the J gene TRBJ2-7; perhaps TRBD1 as D (6 bases). The CDR3 loop spans 13 amino acids. Germline lookup yields CDR1 SGHRS and CDR2 YFSETQ. Trimming took off 0 bases at V and 6 bases at J, with 10 bases between the two ends. CDR3 residues: CASSLDRQVEQYF. CDR3 DNA: TGCGCCAGCAGCTTGGATAGACAGGTCGAGCAGTACTTC.

The V gene is TRBV2, the J gene TRBJ1-1, with 9 bases matching TRBD1. Trimming removed 6 bases from V and 5 bases from J; junction bases left unmatched: 4. Looked up from germline, CDR1 is SNHLY and CDR2 is FYNNEI. The CDR3 runs 13 residues. This chain's CDR3 is CASSTGGRTEAFF. The CDR3 nucleotides are TGTGCCAGCAGCACAGGGGGCAGAACTGAAGCTTTCTTT.

The chain uses TRBV6-5 and TRBJ2-7, with D possibly matching TRBD1 (6 bases). Germline-derived CDR1 and CDR2 are MNHEY and SVGAGI. Trimming took off 7 bases at V and 6 bases at J, with 10 bases between the two ends. This CDR3 region has 11 residues. CDR3 sequence (DNA): TGTGCCAGCACCTCCAGGGGCGAGCAGTACTTC. It translates to CASTSRGEQYF.

The chain combines TRBV6-6 with TRBJ1-4; perhaps TRBD1 as D (6 bases). This CDR3 is 16 amino acids long. Trimming left V 2 bases short and J 0 bases short, with 10 bases between. Germline CDR1 MNHNY, CDR2 SVGAGI (reference sequence). The CDR3 DNA reads as TGTGCCAGCAGTTACGCAGCAGGGGCAACTAATGAAAAACTGTTTTTT. Translation: CASSYAAGATNEKLFF.

The rearrangement joins TRBV11-2 to TRBJ2-3, with 12 bases matching TRBD2. V dropped 1 base and J dropped 3; count of bases not matched to a gene: 5. The CDR3 has 17 residues. Looked up from germline, CDR1 is SGHAT and CDR2 is FQNNGV. The CDR3 coding sequence is TGTGCCAGCAGCTTAGGACTAGCGGGAGCGGAAACAGATACGCAGTATTTT. Translated, it gives CASSLGLAGAETDTQYF.

The chain carries TRBV3-1 (or the pseudogene TRBV3-2) and TRBJ2-7; TRBD1 might be the D (6 bases). This CDR3 comprises 13 residues. Germline CDR1 reads LGHDT; CDR2 reads YNNKEL (reference sequence). V dropped 6 bases and J dropped 5 bases, with 14 bases sitting between them. CDR3 region: CASRPQGTHEQYF. The DNA for the CDR3 is TGTGCCAGCAGACCTCAGGGGACCCACGAGCAGTACTTC.

The CDR3 region has the DNA TGCGCCAGCAGCTTTCGACAGGGGAGCAACACTGAAGCTTTCTTT. As protein: CASSFRQGSNTEAFF. The V and J genes are TRBV5-1 and TRBJ1-1; 8 bases align to TRBD1. V was clipped by 2 bases and J by 2 bases; unmatched bases: 5. The CDR3 runs 15 residues. Germline assignment: CDR1 SGHRS and CDR2 YFSETQ.

The chain couples TRBV21-1 to TRBJ2-3; the table's D call of TRBD2 was not tested on the DNA. TRBV21-1 counts as a pseudogene. The length of the CDR3 is 16 residues. The CDR3 nucleotides are TGTGCCAGCAGCAGGGACCCCGGGAGGGTAACAGATACGCAGTATTTT. Protein sequence: CASSRDPGRVTDTQYF.

The CDR3 spells CASTRTSGANVLTF. In DNA form, the CDR3 reads TGTGCCAGCACTAGAACCTCTGGGGCCAACGTCCTGACTTTC. This rearrangement joins TRBV9 to TRBJ2-6, with D unresolved. This CDR3 contains 14 residues. CDR1 is SGDLS, CDR2 YYNGEE, per germline. V lost 6 bases and J 0 bases, leaving 7 bases between the germline ends.